This section outlines one T cell receptor beta chain sequence together with its context. Antigen specificity is unknown. The data originate from a study of shared clonotypes between healthy human individuals. Study-wide background: In total, the donors were two women and three men aged 18 to 49.

V lost 0 bases and J lost 2, with 14 bases in between. Germline lookup yields CDR1 MGHRA and CDR2 YSYEKL. The CDR3 spans 17 residues. The data were produced by immunoSEQ multiplex PCR, yet TCRdb's version contains in-frame clones alone and is incomplete. The sample carries just over 2,000,000 clones, 90% to 95% recorded once. General study findings and limits: An effect of sequencing depth on clonotype sharing among donors was expected.

Sequenced material: naive CD4+ T cells sorted from blood. Subset in this sample: CD45RA+ positively selected. This receptor was obtained from a man younger than 30 in good health. J is TRBJ1-3 and V is TRBV4-1; the D gene is possibly TRBD1 (5 bases). The CDR3: CASSQDRLGVTGNTIYF. DNA of the CDR3: TGCGCCAGCAGCCAAGACCGGCTGGGGGTAACTGGAAACACCATATATTTT.